Below are 12 T cell receptor beta chains sequenced from a single sample in a study of blood T cell repertoires in COVID-19. Produced via immunoSEQ multiplex PCR; TCRdb's table is partial and in-frame only. This table has approximately 72,000 clones, 86% appearing once. The sample consisted of peripheral blood. These receptor sequences come from a woman between 55 and 75 years old with acute or convalescent COVID-19.

This clone was seen more than once but under ten times. The rearrangement joins TRBV5-1 to TRBJ2-7; maybe TRBD1 (8 bases). Germline loops: CDR1 SGHRS, CDR2 YFSETQ. This CDR3 contains 14 residues. V dropped 0 bases and J dropped 4 bases, with 11 bases sitting between them. For the CDR3, the DNA is TGCGCCAGCAGCTTGGAACAGGGGGGGTACGAGCAGTACTTC. Encoded protein: CASSLEQGGYEQYF.

The chain uses TRBV3-1 (or the pseudogene TRBV3-2) and TRBJ2-3, with D possibly being TRBD2 (7 bases). The germline gives CDR1 LGHDT, CDR2 YNNKEL (reference sequence). Between the trimmed V and J ends, which lost 1 base and 2 bases, there was a span of 19 bases. The CDR3 is 18 amino acids. CDR3 sequence: CASSQVLERDNPTDTQYF. CDR3 DNA sequence: TGTGCCAGCAGCCAAGTTTTAGAGCGGGACAACCCCACAGATACGCAGTATTTT.

The chain carries TRBV5-6 and TRBJ1-4, with D perhaps TRBD1 (5 bases). Trimming stripped 0 bases from V and 4 bases from J, with 7 bases between. This CDR3 has 14 amino acids. Germline V lookup: CDR1 SGHDT, CDR2 YYEEEE. In DNA, the CDR3 is TGTGCCAGCAGCTTGGACAGGTATAATGAAAAACTGTTTTTT. It specifies CASSLDRYNEKLFF.

Here the CDR3 reads CASSPTTGELFF. The DNA for the CDR3 is TGTGCCAGTAGTCCTACCACCGGGGAGCTGTTTTTT. The chain has TRBV19 and TRBJ2-2, with unresolved D. Between the trimmed V and J ends, which lost 5 bases and 4 bases, there was a span of 5 bases. The CDR3 sequence is 12 residues long. Germline assignment: CDR1 LNHDA and CDR2 SQIVND (reference sequence).

There are a few counts of this clone. The CDR3 loop is CASSGVANTEAFF. Written as DNA, the CDR3 is TGTGCCAGCAGCGGAGTGGCGAACACTGAAGCTTTCTTT. This rearrangement joins TRBV5-4 to TRBJ1-1; D gene unclear. Trimming pared 4 bases from V and 1 base from J, leaving 8 bases between. The germline V gene has CDR1 SGHNT and CDR2 YYREEE (reference sequence). This CDR3 has 13 amino acids.

The V and J genes are TRBV6-5 and TRBJ1-5; TRBD1 agrees at 8 bases. Germline trimming cut 6 bases from V and 3 bases from J; bases unmatched to any gene: 7. Germline V gene sequence: CDR1 MNHEY, CDR2 SVGAGI. CDR3 length: 15 amino acids. The CDR3 sequence is CASRPSRGLNQPQHF. DNA of the CDR3: TGTGCCAGCAGGCCCTCCAGGGGGCTCAATCAGCCCCAGCATTTT.

The chain has TRBV2 and TRBJ1-2; no clear D. The CDR3 has 14 residues. CDR1 SNHLY and CDR2 FYNNEI come from the germline V gene. Trimming removed 4 bases at V and 7 bases at J, with 16 bases between. The DNA of the CDR3 is TGTGCCAGCAGTGCCCTCTCCGAGAATGGTGGCTACACCTTC. It codes for CASSALSENGGYTF.

V and J are TRBV19 and TRBJ1-1, with 7 bases aligning to TRBD1. From germline, CDR1 is LNHDA and CDR2 SQIVND (reference sequence). The V gene end was trimmed by 6 bases and the J gene end by 3 bases; junction bases not matched to a gene: 10. The CDR3 covers 15 residues. CDR3 DNA: TGTGCCAGTAGAACCGAAAGGACAGGCTACACTGAAGCTTTCTTT. It yields the protein CASRTERTGYTEAFF.

The rearrangement links TRBV29-1 to TRBJ1-1; the match to TRBD1 covers 9 bases. Germline V gene data show CDR1 as SQVTM and CDR2 as ANQGSEA. The CDR3 sequence is 14 residues long. Losses at the gene ends were 5 bases for V and 6 bases for J; bases not matched to a gene: 10. CDR3 DNA sequence: TGCAGCGTTATCATTGGACAGGGGAGGGCTGAAGCTTTCTTT. Protein sequence: CSVIIGQGRAEAFF.

V and J are TRBV11-3 and TRBJ2-3, with D possibly matching TRBD2 (6 bases). Germline V gives CDR1 SGHNT, CDR2 YENEEA. The CDR3 has 13 residues. Deletions cut 4 bases from V and 4 bases from J, with 9 bases between. In nucleotides, the CDR3 is TGTGCCAGCAGCTCGGGGGAGCCAGATACGCAGTATTTT. Translation: CASSSGEPDTQYF.

The gene calls are TRBV5-4 and TRBJ2-6; 8 bases agree with TRBD2. The trim removed 0 bases at V and 4 bases at J, leaving 6 bases unmatched. Germline V gene lookup returns CDR1 SGHNT and CDR2 YYREEE (reference sequence). This CDR3 has 17 residues. The CDR3 loop reads CASSLVPGGPGANVLTF. DNA of the CDR3: TGTGCCAGCAGCTTGGTGCCGGGGGGGCCCGGGGCCAACGTCCTGACTTTC.

The chain employs TRBV2 and TRBJ2-2, with D tentatively TRBD1 (6 bases). V was clipped by 7 bases and J by 10 bases, with 16 bases between them. This CDR3 comprises 13 residues. Germline lookup yields CDR1 SNHLY and CDR2 FYNNEI. This CDR3 is CASNVQGFEELFF. In DNA, the CDR3 is TGTGCCAGCAACGTACAGGGTTTTGAGGAGCTGTTTTTT.